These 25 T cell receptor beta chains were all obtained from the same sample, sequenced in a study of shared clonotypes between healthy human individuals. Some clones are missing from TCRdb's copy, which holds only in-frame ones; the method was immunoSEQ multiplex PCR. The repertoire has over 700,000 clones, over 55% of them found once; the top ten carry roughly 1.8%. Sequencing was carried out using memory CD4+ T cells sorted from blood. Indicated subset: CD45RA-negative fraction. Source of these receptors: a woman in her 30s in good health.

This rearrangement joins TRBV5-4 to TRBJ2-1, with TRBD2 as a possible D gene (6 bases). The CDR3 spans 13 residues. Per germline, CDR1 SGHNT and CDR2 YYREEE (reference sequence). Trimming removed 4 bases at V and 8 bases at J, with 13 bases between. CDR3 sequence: CASSTTSDHEQFF. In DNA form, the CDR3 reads TGTGCCAGCAGCACGACTAGTGACCATGAGCAGTTCTTC.

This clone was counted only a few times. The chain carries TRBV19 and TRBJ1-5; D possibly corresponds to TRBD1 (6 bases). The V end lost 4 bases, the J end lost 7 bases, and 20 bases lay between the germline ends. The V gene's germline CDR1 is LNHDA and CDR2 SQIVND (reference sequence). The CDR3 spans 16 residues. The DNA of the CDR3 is TGTGCCAGTAGTACCACCGTCACAGGGAGTACCCAGCCCCAGCATTTT. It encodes CASSTTVTGSTQPQHF.

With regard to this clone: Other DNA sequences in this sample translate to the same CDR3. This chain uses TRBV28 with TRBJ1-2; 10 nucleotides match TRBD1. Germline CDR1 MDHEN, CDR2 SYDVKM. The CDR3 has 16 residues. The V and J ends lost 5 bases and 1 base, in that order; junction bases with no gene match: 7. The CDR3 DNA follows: TGTGCCAGCAGTCCAACCGGGACAGGGGTTAACTATGGCTACACCTTC. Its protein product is CASSPTGTGVNYGYTF.

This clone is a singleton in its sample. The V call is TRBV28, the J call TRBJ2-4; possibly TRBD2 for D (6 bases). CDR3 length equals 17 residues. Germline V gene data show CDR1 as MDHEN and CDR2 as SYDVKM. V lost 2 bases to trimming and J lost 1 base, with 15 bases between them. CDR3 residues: CASSLKLRGTAKNIQYF. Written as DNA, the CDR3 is TGTGCCAGCAGTTTAAAGCTGCGCGGGACGGCCAAAAACATTCAGTACTTC.

Here the CDR3 DNA reads TGTGCCAGCAGTAGAGCAAGCCCTGGGGCCAACGTCCTGACTTTC. Translation gives CASSRASPGANVLTF. The chain has TRBV28 and TRBJ2-6; D gene ambiguous. The CDR3 extends over 15 amino acids. Germline loops: CDR1 MDHEN, CDR2 SYDVKM. Trimming took 5 bases from V and 2 from J, leaving 10 bases between them. The complete variable domain, with remaining parts taken from reference TRBV28 and TRBJ2-6, reads DVKVTQSSRYLVKRTGEKVFLECVQDMDHENMFWYRQDPGLGLRLIYFSYDVKMKEKGDIPEGYSVSREKKERFSLILESASTNQTSMYLCASSRASPGANVLTFGAGSRLTVL.

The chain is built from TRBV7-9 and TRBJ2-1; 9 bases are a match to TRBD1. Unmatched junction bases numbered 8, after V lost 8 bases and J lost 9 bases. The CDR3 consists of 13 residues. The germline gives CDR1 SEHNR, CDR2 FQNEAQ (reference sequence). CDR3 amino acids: CASLGTGLSEQFF. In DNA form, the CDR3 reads TGTGCCAGCCTCGGGACAGGGTTAAGTGAGCAGTTCTTC.

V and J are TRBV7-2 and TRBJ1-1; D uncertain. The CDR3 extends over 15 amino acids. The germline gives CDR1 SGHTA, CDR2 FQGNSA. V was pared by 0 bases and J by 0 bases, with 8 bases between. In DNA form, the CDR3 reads TGTGCCAGCAGCTTAGCCCCCGGGCTGAACACTGAAGCTTTCTTT. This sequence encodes CASSLAPGLNTEAFF.

CDR3 in amino acids: CATSRQGLAGNTIYF. CDR3 sequence (DNA): TGTGCCACCAGCAGACAGGGTCTTGCTGGAAACACCATATATTTT. This chain joins TRBV15 and TRBJ1-3; D perhaps matches TRBD1 (5 bases). The CDR3 has 15 amino acids. Deletions cut 2 bases from V and 2 bases from J, with 10 bases between. From germline, CDR1 is LNHNV and CDR2 YYDKDF (reference sequence).

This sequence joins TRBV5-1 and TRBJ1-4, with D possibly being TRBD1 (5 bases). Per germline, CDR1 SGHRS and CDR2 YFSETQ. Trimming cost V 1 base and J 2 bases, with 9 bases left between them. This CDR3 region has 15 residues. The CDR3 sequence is CASSLLSGTNEKLFF. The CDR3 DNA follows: TGCGCCAGCAGCTTGTTGTCAGGGACTAATGAAAAACTGTTTTTT.

For the CDR3, the DNA is TGTGCCAGCAGTCAGCGGGAGGGGGCCGGGGAGCTGTTTTTT. This gives the protein CASSQREGAGELFF. The chain is built from TRBV2 and TRBJ2-2, with 10 bases fitting TRBD2. J lost 6 bases, V lost 5 bases, and 3 bases had no gene match. The CDR3 consists of 14 residues. The germline CDR1 and CDR2 sequences are SNHLY and FYNNEI.

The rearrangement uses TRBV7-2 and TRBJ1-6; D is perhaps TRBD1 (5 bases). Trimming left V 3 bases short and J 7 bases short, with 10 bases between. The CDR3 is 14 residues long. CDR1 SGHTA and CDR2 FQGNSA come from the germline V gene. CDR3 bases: TGTGCCAGCAGCTTCCGGGACCGAAATTCACCCCTCCACTTT. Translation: CASSFRDRNSPLHF.

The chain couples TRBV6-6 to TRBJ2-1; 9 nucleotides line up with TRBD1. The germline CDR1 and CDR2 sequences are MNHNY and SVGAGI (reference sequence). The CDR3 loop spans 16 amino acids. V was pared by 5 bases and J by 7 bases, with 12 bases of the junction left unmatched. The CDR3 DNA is TGTGCCAGCAGTGGCGCCGGGGGACAGGGCCTAAATGAGCAGTTCTTC. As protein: CASSGAGGQGLNEQFF.

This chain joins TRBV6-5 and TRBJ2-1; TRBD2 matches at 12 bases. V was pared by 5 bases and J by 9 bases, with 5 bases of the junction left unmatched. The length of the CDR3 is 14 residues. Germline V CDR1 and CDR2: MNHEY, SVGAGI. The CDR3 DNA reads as TGTGCCAGCAGTCCTAGCGGGAGGGCCTTTGAGCAGTTCTTC. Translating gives CASSPSGRAFEQFF.

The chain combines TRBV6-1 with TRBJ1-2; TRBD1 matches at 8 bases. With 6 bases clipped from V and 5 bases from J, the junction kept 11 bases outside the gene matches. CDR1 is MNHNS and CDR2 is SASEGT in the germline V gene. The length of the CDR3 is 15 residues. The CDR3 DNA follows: TGTGCCAGCAGGAATCCGGCAGGGGGCCTGTATGGCTACACCTTC. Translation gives CASRNPAGGLYGYTF.

The CDR3 region has the DNA TGTGCCAGCAGTTTGTCGAGCGGGAGGTCCCCCTACGAGCAGTACTTC. It specifies CASSLSSGRSPYEQYF. The V call is TRBV28, the J call TRBJ2-7; 9 bases match TRBD2. Looked up from germline, CDR1 is MDHEN and CDR2 is SYDVKM. Unmatched junction bases numbered 8, after V lost 3 bases and J lost 2 bases. CDR3 size: 16 residues. Based on the CDR3 plus reference TRBV28 and TRBJ2-7, the full variable domain is DVKVTQSSRYLVKRTGEKVFLECVQDMDHENMFWYRQDPGLGLRLIYFSYDVKMKEKGDIPEGYSVSREKKERFSLILESASTNQTSMYLCASSLSSGRSPYEQYFGPGTRLTVT.

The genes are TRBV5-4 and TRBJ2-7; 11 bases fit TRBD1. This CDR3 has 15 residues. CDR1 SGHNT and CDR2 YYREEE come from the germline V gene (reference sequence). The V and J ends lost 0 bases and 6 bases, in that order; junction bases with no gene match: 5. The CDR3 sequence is CASSLVGQGAREQYF. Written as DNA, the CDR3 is TGTGCCAGCAGCTTGGTTGGACAGGGGGCACGCGAGCAGTACTTC.

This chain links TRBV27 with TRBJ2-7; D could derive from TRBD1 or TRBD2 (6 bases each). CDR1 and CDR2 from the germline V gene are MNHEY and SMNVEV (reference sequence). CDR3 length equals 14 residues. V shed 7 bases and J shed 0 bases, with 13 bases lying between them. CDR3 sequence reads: CASKQGGNSYEQYF. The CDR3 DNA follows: TGTGCCAGCAAACAGGGCGGGAACTCCTACGAGCAGTACTTC.

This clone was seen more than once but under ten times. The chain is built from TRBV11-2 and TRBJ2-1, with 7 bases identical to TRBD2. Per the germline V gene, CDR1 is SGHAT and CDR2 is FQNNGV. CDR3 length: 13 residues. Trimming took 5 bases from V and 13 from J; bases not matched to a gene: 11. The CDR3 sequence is CASSPSFGGSQFF. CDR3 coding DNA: TGTGCCAGCAGCCCCAGTTTTGGCGGGAGCCAGTTCTTC.

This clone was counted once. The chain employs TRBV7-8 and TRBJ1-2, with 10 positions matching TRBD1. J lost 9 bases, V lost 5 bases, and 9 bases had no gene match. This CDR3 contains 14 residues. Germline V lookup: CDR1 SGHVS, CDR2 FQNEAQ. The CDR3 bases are TGTGCCAGCAGCGCGGGGGGACAGGGGTCGAGCTACACCTTC. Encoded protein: CASSAGGQGSSYTF.

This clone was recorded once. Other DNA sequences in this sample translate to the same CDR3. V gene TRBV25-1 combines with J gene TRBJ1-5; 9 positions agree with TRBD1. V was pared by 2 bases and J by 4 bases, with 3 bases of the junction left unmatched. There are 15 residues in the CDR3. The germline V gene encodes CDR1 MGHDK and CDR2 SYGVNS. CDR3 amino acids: CASSESGTGNQPQHF. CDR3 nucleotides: TGTGCCAGCAGTGAAAGCGGGACAGGGAATCAGCCCCAGCATTTT.

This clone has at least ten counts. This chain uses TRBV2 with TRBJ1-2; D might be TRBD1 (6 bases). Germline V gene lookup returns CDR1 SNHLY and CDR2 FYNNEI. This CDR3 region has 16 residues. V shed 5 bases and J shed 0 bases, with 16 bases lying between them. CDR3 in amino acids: CASSPLREGANYGYTF. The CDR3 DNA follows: TGTGCCAGCAGTCCACTCAGGGAGGGGGCTAACTATGGCTACACCTTC.

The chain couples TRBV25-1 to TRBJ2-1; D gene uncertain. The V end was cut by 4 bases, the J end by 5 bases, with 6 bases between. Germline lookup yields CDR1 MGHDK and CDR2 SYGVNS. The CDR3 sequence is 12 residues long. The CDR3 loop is CASSGHDNEQFF. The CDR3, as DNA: TGTGCCAGCAGTGGCCACGACAATGAGCAGTTCTTC.

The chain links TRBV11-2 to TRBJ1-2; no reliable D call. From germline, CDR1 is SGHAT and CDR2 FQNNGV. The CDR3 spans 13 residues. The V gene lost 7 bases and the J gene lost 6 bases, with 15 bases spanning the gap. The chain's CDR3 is CASTYSGVDGYTF. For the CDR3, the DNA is TGTGCCAGCACCTACTCGGGAGTCGATGGCTACACCTTC.

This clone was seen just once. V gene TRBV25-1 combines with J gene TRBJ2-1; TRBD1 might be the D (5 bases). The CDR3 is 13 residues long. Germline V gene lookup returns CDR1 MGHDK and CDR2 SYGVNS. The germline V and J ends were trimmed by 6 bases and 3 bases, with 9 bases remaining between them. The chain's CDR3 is CASRGAYYNEQFF. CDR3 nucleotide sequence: TGTGCCAGCAGAGGGGCTTACTACAATGAGCAGTTCTTC.

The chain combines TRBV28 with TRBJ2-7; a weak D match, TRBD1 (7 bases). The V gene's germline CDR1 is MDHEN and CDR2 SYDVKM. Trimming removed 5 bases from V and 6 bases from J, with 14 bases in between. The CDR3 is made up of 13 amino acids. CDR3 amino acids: CASSQTGTLEQYF. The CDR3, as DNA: TGTGCCAGCAGTCAGACAGGGACTCTCGAGCAGTACTTC.